The source of this T cell receptor beta chain is a study of early T cells in non-severe SARS-CoV-2 infection. V shed 4 bases, J shed 0 bases, and the junction held 3 bases outside the gene matches. The CDR3 is made up of 16 amino acids. Germline loops: CDR1 MGHRA, CDR2 YSYEKL. Individual cDNA molecules each received unique molecular identifiers attached to them. TCRdb fed the 5' RACE reads into MiXCR, producing one record per CDR3 protein. This sample has 50,000 to 60,000 distinct CDR3 sequences, with around 9.3% found just once. The clonotype comes from an adult who was a healthcare worker with PCR-confirmed SARS-CoV-2 infection or an uninfected control (not recorded which). The material was whole blood, obtained at baseline. V usage is TRBV4-1 and J usage is TRBJ2-6; 7 bases fit TRBD1. The CDR3 coding sequence is TGCGCCAGCAGCCCAGGGACAGCCTCTGGGGCCAACGTCCTGACTTTC. Its translation is CASSPGTASGANVLTF.